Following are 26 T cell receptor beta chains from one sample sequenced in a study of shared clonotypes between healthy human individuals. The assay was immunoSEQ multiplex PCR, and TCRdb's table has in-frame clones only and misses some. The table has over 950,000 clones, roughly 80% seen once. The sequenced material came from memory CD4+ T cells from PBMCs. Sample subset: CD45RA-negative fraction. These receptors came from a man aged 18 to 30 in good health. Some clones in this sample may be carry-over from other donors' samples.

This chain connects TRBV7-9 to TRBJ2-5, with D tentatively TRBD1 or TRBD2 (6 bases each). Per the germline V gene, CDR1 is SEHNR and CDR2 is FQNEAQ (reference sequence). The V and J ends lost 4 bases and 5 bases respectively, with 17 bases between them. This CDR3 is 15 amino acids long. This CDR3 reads CASSSPGGGVETQYF. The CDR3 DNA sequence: TGTGCCAGCAGCTCTCCCGGGGGCGGGGTTGAGACCCAGTACTTC. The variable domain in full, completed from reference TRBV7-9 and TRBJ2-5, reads DTGVSQNPRHKITKRGQNVTFRCDPISEHNRLYWYRQTLGQGPEFLTYFQNEAQLEKSRLLSDRFSAERPKGSFSTLEIQRTEQGDSAMYLCASSSPGGGVETQYFGPGTRLLVL.

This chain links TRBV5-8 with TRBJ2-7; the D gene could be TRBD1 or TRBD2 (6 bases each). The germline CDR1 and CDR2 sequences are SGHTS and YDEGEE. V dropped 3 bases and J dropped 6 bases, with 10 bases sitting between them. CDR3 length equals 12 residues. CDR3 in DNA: TGTGCCAGCAGCTGGACGGGGGCCGAGCAGTACTTC. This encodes CASSWTGAEQYF.

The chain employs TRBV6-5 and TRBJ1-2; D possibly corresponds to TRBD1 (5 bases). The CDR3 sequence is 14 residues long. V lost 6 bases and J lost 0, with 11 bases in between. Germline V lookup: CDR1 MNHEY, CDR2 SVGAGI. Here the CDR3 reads CASRGTLANYGYTF. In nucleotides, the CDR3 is TGTGCCAGCAGGGGGACTTTAGCTAACTATGGCTACACCTTC.

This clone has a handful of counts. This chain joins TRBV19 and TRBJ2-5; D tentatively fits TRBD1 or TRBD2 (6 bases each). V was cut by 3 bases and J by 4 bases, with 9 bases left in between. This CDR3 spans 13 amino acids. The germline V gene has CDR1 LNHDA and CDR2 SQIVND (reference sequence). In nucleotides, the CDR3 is TGTGCCAGTAGTATCGGGGGCGCAGAGACCCAGTACTTC. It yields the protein CASSIGGAETQYF.

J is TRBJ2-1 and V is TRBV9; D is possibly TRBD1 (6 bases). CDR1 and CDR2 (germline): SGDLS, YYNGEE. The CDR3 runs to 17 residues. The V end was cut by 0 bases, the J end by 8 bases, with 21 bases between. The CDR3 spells CASSVVTGLGLKDEQFF. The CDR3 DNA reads TGTGCCAGCAGCGTAGTGACAGGACTGGGGCTTAAAGATGAGCAGTTCTTC. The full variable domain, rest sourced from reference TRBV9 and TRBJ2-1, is DSGVTQTPKHLITATGQRVTLRCSPRSGDLSVYWYQQSLDQGLQFLIQYYNGEERAKGNILERFSAQQFPDLHSELNLSSLELGDSALYFCASSVVTGLGLKDEQFFGPGTRLTVL.

CDR3 DNA: TGTGCCAGCAGCAGAGCCTTCTCAGTCCGAGAGACCCAGTACTTC. It specifies CASSRAFSVRETQYF. The chain employs TRBV7-8 and TRBJ2-5; no firm D call. The CDR3 length is 15 residues. The germline V and J ends were trimmed by 5 bases and 4 bases, with 17 bases remaining between them. Germline V gives CDR1 SGHVS, CDR2 FQNEAQ.

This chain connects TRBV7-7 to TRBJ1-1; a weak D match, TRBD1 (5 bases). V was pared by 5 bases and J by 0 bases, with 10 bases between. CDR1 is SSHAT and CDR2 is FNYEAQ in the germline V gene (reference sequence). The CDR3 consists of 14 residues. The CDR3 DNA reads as TGTGCCAGCAGCCCTGTGGGGGTGAACACTGAAGCTTTCTTT. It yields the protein CASSPVGVNTEAFF. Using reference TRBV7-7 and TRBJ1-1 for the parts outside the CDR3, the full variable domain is GAGVSQSPRYKVTKRGQDVTLRCDPISSHATLYWYQQALGQGPEFLTYFNYEAQPDKSGLPSDRFSAERPEGSISTLTIQRTEQRDSAMYRCASSPVGVNTEAFFGQGTRLTVV.

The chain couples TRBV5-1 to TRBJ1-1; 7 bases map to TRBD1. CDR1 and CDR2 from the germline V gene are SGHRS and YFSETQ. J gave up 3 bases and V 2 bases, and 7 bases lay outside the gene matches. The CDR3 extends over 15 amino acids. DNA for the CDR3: TGCGCCAGCAGCTTACTTCCAGGGGGTGACACTGAAGCTTTCTTT. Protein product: CASSLLPGGDTEAFF.

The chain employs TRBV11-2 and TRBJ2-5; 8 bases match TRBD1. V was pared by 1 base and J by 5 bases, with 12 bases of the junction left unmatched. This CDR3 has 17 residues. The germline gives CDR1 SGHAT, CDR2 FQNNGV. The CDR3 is CASSLVATGEGVETQYF. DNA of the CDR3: TGTGCCAGCAGCTTAGTCGCGACAGGGGAAGGGGTCGAGACCCAGTACTTC.

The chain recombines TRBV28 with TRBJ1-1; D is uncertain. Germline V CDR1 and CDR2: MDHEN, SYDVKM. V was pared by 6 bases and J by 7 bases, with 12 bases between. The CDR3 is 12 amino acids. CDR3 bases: TGTGCCAGCAGCCAACCGGGGTTTGAAGCTTTCTTT. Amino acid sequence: CASSQPGFEAFF.

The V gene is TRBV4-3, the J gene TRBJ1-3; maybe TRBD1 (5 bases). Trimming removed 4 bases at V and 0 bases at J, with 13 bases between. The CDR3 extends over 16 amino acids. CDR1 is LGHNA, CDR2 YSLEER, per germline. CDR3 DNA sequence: TGCGCCAGCAGCCGACTTCTCGGGGCCTCTGGAAACACCATATATTTT. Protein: CASSRLLGASGNTIYF.

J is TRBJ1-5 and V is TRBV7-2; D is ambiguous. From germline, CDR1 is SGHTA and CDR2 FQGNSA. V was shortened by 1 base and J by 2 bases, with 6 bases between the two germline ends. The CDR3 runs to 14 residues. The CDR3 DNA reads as TGTGCCAGCAGCTTAGGTTATGGCAATCAGCCCCAGCATTTT. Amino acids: CASSLGYGNQPQHF.

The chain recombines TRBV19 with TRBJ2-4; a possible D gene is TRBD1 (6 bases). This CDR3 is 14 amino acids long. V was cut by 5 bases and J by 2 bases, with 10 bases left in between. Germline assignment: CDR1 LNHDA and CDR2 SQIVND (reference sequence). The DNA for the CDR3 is TGTGCCAGTAGTCCGGGGACAACCAAAAACATTCAGTACTTC. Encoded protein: CASSPGTTKNIQYF.

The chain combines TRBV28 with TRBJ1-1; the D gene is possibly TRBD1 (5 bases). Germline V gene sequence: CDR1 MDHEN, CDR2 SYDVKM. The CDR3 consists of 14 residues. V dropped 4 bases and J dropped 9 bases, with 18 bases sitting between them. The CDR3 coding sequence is TGTGCCAGCAGTTCCCCCCCGACAGATTTTCAAGCTTTCTTT. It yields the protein CASSSPPTDFQAFF.

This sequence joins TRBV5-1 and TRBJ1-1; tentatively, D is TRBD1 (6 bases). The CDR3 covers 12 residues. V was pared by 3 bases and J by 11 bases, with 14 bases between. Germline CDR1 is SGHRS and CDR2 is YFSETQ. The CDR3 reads CASSSPTGYAFF. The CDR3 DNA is TGCGCCAGCAGCTCTCCCACAGGGTACGCTTTCTTT.

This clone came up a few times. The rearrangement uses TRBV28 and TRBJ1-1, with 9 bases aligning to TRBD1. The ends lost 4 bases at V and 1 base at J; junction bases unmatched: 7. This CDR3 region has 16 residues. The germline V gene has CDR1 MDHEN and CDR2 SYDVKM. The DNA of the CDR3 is TGTGCCAGCAGTTCTTCCCCGGGACAGGGGAACACTGAAGCTTTCTTT. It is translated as CASSSSPGQGNTEAFF.

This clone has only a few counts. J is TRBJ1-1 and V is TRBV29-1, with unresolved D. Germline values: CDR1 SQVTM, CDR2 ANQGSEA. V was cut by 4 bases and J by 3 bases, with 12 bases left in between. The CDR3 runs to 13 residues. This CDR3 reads CSVGVRIDTEAFF. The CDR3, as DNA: TGCAGCGTTGGAGTGCGGATAGACACTGAAGCTTTCTTT.

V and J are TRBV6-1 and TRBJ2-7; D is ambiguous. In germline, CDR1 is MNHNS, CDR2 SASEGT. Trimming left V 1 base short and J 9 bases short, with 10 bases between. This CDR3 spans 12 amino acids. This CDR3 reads CASSEEPPLQYF. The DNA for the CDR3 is TGTGCCAGCAGTGAAGAACCCCCTTTGCAGTACTTC.

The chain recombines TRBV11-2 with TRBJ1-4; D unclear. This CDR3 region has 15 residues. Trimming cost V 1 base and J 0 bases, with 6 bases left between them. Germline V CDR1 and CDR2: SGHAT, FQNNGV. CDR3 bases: TGTGCCAGCAGCTTAGGAGCGTCAACTAATGAAAAACTGTTTTTT. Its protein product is CASSLGASTNEKLFF. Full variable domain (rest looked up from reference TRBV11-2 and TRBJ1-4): EAGVAQSPRYKIIEKRQSVAFWCNPISGHATLYWYQQILGQGPKLLIQFQNNGVVDDSQLPKDRFSAERLKGVDSTLKIQPAKLEDSAVYLCASSLGASTNEKLFFGSGTQLSVL.

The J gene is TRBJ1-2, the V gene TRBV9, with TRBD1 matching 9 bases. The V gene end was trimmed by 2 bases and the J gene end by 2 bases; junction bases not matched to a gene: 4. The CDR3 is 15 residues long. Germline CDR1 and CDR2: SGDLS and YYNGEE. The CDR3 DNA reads TGTGCCAGCAGCGTGACAGGACAGGGGAACTATGGCTACACCTTC. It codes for CASSVTGQGNYGYTF.

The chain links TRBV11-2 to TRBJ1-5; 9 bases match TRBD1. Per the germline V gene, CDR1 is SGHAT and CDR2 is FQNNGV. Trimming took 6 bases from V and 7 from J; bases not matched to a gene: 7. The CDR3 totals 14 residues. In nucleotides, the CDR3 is TGTGCCAGCAGTGTGGACAGGGGAGACCAGCCCCAGCATTTT. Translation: CASSVDRGDQPQHF.

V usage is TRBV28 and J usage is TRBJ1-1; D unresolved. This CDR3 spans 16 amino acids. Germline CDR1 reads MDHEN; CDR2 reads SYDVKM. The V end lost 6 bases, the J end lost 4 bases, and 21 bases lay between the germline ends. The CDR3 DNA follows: TGTGCCAGCAGCCCCCCGGGGAGAGGGAAGGTCACTGAAGCTTTCTTT. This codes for CASSPPGRGKVTEAFF.

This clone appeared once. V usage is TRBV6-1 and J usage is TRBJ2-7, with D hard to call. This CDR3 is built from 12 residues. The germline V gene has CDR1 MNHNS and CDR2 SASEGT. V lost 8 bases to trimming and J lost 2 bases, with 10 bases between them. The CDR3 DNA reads TGTGCCAGCGACACATGGGCCTACGAGCAGTACTTC. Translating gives CASDTWAYEQYF.

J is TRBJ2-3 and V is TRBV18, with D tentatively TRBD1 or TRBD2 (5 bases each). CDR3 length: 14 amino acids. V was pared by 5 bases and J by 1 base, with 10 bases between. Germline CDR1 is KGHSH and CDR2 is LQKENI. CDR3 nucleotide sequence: TGTGCCAGCTCAACAGGACTCCGCACAGATACGCAGTATTTT. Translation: CASSTGLRTDTQYF.

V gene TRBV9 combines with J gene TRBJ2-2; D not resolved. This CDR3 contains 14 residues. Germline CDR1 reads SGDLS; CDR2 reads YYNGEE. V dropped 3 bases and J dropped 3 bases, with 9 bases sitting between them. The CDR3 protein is CASSARAYTGELFF. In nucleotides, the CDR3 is TGTGCCAGCAGCGCCCGGGCTTACACCGGGGAGCTGTTTTTT.

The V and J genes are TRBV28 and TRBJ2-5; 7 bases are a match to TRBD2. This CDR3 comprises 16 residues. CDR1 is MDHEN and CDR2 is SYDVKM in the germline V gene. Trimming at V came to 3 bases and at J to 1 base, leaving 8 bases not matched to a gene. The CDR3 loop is CASSLTLLASQETQYF. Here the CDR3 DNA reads TGTGCCAGCAGTTTGACTTTACTAGCGAGCCAAGAGACCCAGTACTTC.